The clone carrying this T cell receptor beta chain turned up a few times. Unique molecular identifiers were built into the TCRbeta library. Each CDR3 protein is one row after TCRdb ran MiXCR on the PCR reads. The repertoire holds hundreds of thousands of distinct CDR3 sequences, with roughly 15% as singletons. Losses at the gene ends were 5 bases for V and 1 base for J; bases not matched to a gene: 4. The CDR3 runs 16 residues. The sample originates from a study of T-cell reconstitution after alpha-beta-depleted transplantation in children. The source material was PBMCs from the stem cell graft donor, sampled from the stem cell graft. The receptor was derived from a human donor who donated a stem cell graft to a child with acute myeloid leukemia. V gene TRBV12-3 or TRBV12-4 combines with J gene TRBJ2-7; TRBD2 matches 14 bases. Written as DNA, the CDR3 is TGTGCCAGCAGTCCCGGACTAGCGGGGGGTTCCTACGAGCAGTACTTC. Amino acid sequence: CASSPGLAGGSYEQYF.